These 18 T cell receptor beta chains were sequenced from one sample in a study of blood T cell repertoires in COVID-19. The repertoire was sequenced with immunoSEQ multiplex PCR; TCRdb's copy has only in-frame clones and lacks some. The table lists under 300,000 clones, roughly four fifths of them singletons. Material for sequencing was peripheral blood. Every receptor here comes from a woman aged 55-69 years with active or convalescent COVID-19.

The V gene is TRBV27, the J gene TRBJ1-1, with D possibly matching TRBD1 (5 bases). Germline loops: CDR1 MNHEY, CDR2 SMNVEV (reference sequence). V dropped 5 bases and J dropped 0 bases, with 10 bases sitting between them. The CDR3 has 14 residues. CDR3 sequence (DNA): TGTGCCAGCAGTGTGGGACTGATGAACACTGAAGCTTTCTTT. Protein sequence: CASSVGLMNTEAFF.

This chain connects TRBV6-6 to TRBJ2-5; possibly TRBD1 for D (5 bases). CDR1 and CDR2 from the germline V gene are MNHNY and SVGAGI (reference sequence). The CDR3 consists of 14 residues. V lost 1 base, J lost 1 base, and 7 bases lay in between. The CDR3, as DNA: TGTGCCAGCAGTTACTTAAGGGGCCAAGAGACCCAGTACTTC. Residues: CASSYLRGQETQYF.

The gene calls are TRBV14 and TRBJ1-6; TRBD1 agrees at 11 bases. The CDR3 contains 20 residues. Germline V gene lookup returns CDR1 SGHDN and CDR2 FVKESK. V trimming: 2 bases; J trimming: 7 bases; junction bases outside the gene matches: 16. CDR3 in amino acids: CASSQQPGQGGVFGNSPLHF. The DNA for the CDR3 is TGTGCCAGCAGCCAACAACCGGGACAGGGGGGTGTGTTCGGGAATTCACCCCTCCACTTT.

CDR3 in amino acids: CASSPWTAANYGYTF. For the CDR3, the DNA is TGCGCCAGCAGCCCGTGGACAGCAGCTAACTATGGCTACACCTTC. The chain joins TRBV5-1 to TRBJ1-2, with D perhaps TRBD1 (6 bases). Trimming left V 4 bases short and J 0 bases short, with 13 bases between. Germline V gene sequence: CDR1 SGHRS, CDR2 YFSETQ. CDR3 size: 15 residues.

The chain carries TRBV7-3 and TRBJ2-7; 7 bases match TRBD1. The ends lost 5 bases at V and 2 bases at J; junction bases unmatched: 6. This CDR3 contains 14 residues. CDR1 and CDR2 (germline): SGHTA, FQGTGA. CDR3 coding DNA: TGTGCCAGCAGCCCCCCGACAGGGACCTACGAGCAGTACTTC. It specifies CASSPPTGTYEQYF. The variable domain in full, with the rest retrieved from reference TRBV7-3 and TRBJ2-7, is GAGVSQTPSNKVTEKGKYVELRCDPISGHTALYWYRQSLGQGPEFLIYFQGTGAADDSGLPNDRFFAVRPEGSVSTLKIQRTERGDSAVYLCASSPPTGTYEQYFGPGTRLTVT.

CDR3 DNA: TGCGCCAGCAGCGGGACTAGCGGGGATTCAGGGCAGTTCTTC. Its translation: CASSGTSGDSGQFF. V gene TRBV5-1 combines with J gene TRBJ2-1, with 13 bases aligning to TRBD2. The CDR3 is made up of 14 amino acids. The germline gives CDR1 SGHRS, CDR2 YFSETQ. The J segment lost 12 bases and the V segment lost 4 bases, leaving 7 bases of the junction unmatched.

The V and J genes are TRBV7-3 and TRBJ2-3; maybe TRBD2 (5 bases). Trimming cost V 8 bases and J 13 bases, with 25 bases left between them. The CDR3 has 14 residues. The germline gives CDR1 SGHTA, CDR2 FQGTGA. CDR3 in amino acids: CASSVFYRTEAEYF. CDR3 DNA sequence: TGTGCCAGCTCGGTCTTCTACCGAACGGAGGCTGAGTATTTT. The whole variable domain, filled in from reference TRBV7-3 and TRBJ2-3, reads GAGVSQTPSNKVTEKGKYVELRCDPISGHTALYWYRQSLGQGPEFLIYFQGTGAADDSGLPNDRFFAVRPEGSVSTLKIQRTERGDSAVYLCASSVFYRTEAEYFGPGTRLTVL.

The J gene is TRBJ1-2, the V gene TRBV28; D is unclear. Germline V gene sequence: CDR1 MDHEN, CDR2 SYDVKM. There are 11 residues in the CDR3. V lost 10 bases to trimming and J lost 3 bases, with 9 bases between them. The CDR3 DNA reads as TGTGCCACCGATCGGGACTATGGCTACACCTTC. It codes for CATDRDYGYTF.

This chain uses TRBV27 with TRBJ2-7; TRBD1 agrees at 10 bases. This CDR3 region has 18 residues. Per the germline V gene, CDR1 is MNHEY and CDR2 is SMNVEV (reference sequence). V lost 5 bases, J lost 2 bases, and 15 bases stayed unmatched. The CDR3 spells CASSTPFRTGGIPYEQYF. The CDR3 coding sequence is TGTGCCAGCAGTACCCCGTTTAGGACAGGGGGTATCCCCTACGAGCAGTACTTC.

The J gene is TRBJ1-2, the V gene TRBV5-4; maybe TRBD1 (5 bases). Trimming removed 5 bases at V and 8 bases at J, with 22 bases between. The CDR3 contains 15 residues. CDR1 and CDR2 from the germline V gene are SGHNT and YYREEE (reference sequence). This CDR3 reads CASSRSRQGGRGYTF. The CDR3 DNA reads TGTGCCAGCAGTCGGAGCAGGCAGGGTGGAAGGGGCTACACCTTC.

This chain links TRBV30 with TRBJ1-3; 8 bases are shared with TRBD1. In germline, CDR1 is GTSNPN, CDR2 SVGIG (reference sequence). Trimming removed 5 bases from V and 3 bases from J; junction bases left unmatched: 6. This CDR3 has 14 amino acids. The CDR3 nucleotides read TGTGCCTGGGATCAGGGGGCGGGTGGAAACACCATATATTTT. Translating it yields CAWDQGAGGNTIYF.

The chain is built from TRBV12-5 and TRBJ2-3; D unclear. Germline V lookup: CDR1 LGHNT, CDR2 FRNRAP. The CDR3 is 13 amino acids. V gave up 2 bases and J gave up 0 bases, with 3 bases separating them. CDR3 residues: CASGLSSTDTQYF. The DNA of the CDR3 is TGTGCTAGTGGTTTGAGCAGCACAGATACGCAGTATTTT. The full variable domain, in which reference TRBV12-5 and TRBJ2-3 provide the parts outside the CDR3, is DARVTQTPRHKVTEMGQEVTMRCQPILGHNTVFWYRQTMMQGLELLAYFRNRAPLDDSGMPKDRFSAEMPDATLATLKIQPSEPRDSAVYFCASGLSSTDTQYFGPGTRLTVL.

The chain combines TRBV7-9 with TRBJ2-5; 7 bases fit TRBD2. Trimming removed 1 base from V and 5 bases from J; junction bases left unmatched: 7. The CDR3 spans 15 residues. Germline loops: CDR1 SEHNR, CDR2 FQNEAQ (reference sequence). CDR3: CASSLGSGGSETQYF. The CDR3, as DNA: TGTGCCAGCAGCTTAGGGTCCGGGGGGTCGGAGACCCAGTACTTC.

This rearrangement joins TRBV6-5 to TRBJ2-1, with 8 bases fitting TRBD2. Looked up from germline, CDR1 is MNHEY and CDR2 is SVGAGI. This CDR3 is 15 amino acids long. Trimming removed 0 bases from V and 4 bases from J; junction bases left unmatched: 2. CDR3 in DNA: TGTGCCAGCAGTTACTCTGCGGGGGGATACAATGAGCAGTTCTTC. It encodes CASSYSAGGYNEQFF.

The V call is TRBV28, the J call TRBJ1-2; 8 bases agree with TRBD1. After removal of 3 bases from V and 8 bases from J, the junction contained 8 bases not matched to a gene. Germline V gives CDR1 MDHEN, CDR2 SYDVKM. The CDR3 is 14 residues long. The CDR3 DNA follows: TGTGCCAGCAGTTTCCTCGACAGGGGTGACGGCTACACCTTC. The encoded protein is CASSFLDRGDGYTF.

The V and J genes are TRBV18 and TRBJ1-5, with D tentatively TRBD1 (5 bases). Germline V CDR1 and CDR2: KGHSH, LQKENI. The CDR3 loop spans 16 amino acids. V dropped 4 bases and J dropped 2 bases, with 15 bases sitting between them. The chain's CDR3 is CASSLADGGGNQPQHF. DNA for the CDR3: TGTGCCAGCTCACTTGCGGACGGAGGGGGCAATCAGCCCCAGCATTTT.

In its sample, this clone was seen a few times. The chain links TRBV9 to TRBJ1-2; TRBD1 matches at 7 bases. The V gene's germline CDR1 is SGDLS and CDR2 YYNGEE. The ends lost 4 bases at V and 6 bases at J; junction bases unmatched: 9. The CDR3 is 14 residues long. The chain's CDR3 is CASSTRQGLNGYTF. In DNA, the CDR3 is TGTGCCAGCAGCACCCGACAGGGTCTGAATGGCTACACCTTC.

The DNA for the CDR3 is TGTGCCAGCAGTCCCACCCTGGAGGCTACGCAGTATTTT. This sequence encodes CASSPTLEATQYF. This chain connects TRBV12-3 or TRBV12-4 to TRBJ2-3; tentatively, D is TRBD2 (5 bases). This CDR3 has 13 amino acids. Between the trimmed V and J ends, which lost 5 bases and 8 bases, there was a span of 14 bases.